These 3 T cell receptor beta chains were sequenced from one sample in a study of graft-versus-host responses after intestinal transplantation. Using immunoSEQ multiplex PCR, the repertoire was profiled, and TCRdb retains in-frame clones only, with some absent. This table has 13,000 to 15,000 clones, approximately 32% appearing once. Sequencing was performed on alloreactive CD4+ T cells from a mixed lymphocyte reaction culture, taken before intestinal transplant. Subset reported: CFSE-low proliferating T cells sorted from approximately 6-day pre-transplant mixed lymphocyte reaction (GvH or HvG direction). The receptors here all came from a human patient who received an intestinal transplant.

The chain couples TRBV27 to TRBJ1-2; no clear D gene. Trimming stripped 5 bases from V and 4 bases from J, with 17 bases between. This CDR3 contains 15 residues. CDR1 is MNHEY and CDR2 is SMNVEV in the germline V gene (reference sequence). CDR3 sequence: CASSPRLNPAYGYTF. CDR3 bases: TGTGCCAGCAGTCCCCGACTGAATCCCGCCTATGGCTACACCTTC.

The CDR3 loop reads CASSAQGPYYGYTF. The CDR3 DNA is TGTGCCAGCAGCGCACAAGGCCCTTACTATGGCTACACCTTC. The chain has TRBV5-4 and TRBJ1-2; D unresolved. Per the germline V gene, CDR1 is SGHNT and CDR2 is YYREEE (reference sequence). The V and J ends lost 4 bases and 3 bases respectively, with 13 bases between them. The CDR3 length is 14 residues.

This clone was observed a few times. The CDR3 DNA reads as TGTGCCAGCAGCCGACAGGGGGCATGGGGCTACACCTTC. It yields the protein CASSRQGAWGYTF. J is TRBJ1-2 and V is TRBV6-6, with TRBD1 identical over 10 bases. Losses at the gene ends were 6 bases for V and 8 bases for J; bases not matched to a gene: 6. From germline, CDR1 is MNHNY and CDR2 SVGAGI (reference sequence). This CDR3 comprises 13 residues.